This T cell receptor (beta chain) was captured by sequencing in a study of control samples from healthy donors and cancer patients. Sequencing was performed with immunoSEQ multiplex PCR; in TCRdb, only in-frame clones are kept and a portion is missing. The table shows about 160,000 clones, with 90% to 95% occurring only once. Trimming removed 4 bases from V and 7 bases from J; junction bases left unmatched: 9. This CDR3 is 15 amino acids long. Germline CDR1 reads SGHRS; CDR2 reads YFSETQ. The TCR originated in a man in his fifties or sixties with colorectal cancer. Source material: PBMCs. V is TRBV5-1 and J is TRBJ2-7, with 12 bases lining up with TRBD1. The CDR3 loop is CASSVAGQGASEQYF. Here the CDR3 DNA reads TGCGCCAGCAGCGTAGCGGGACAGGGGGCGAGTGAGCAGTACTTC.